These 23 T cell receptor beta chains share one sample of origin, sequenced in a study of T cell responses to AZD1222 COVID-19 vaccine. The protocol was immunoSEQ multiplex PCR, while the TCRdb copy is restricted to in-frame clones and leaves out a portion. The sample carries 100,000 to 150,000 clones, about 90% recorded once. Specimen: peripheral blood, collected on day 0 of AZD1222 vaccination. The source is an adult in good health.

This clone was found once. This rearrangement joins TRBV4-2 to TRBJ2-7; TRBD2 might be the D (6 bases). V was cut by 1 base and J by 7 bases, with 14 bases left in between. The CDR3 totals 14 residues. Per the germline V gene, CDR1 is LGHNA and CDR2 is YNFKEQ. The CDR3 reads CASSQVASAGEQYF. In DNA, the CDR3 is TGTGCCAGCAGCCAAGTGGCCTCGGCGGGAGAGCAGTACTTC.

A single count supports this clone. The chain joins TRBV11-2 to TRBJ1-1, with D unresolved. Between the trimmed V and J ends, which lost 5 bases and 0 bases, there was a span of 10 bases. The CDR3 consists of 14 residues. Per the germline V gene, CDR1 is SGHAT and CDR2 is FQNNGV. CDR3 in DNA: TGTGCCAGCAGCCTAGGACTCTTGAACACTGAAGCTTTCTTT. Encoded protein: CASSLGLLNTEAFF.

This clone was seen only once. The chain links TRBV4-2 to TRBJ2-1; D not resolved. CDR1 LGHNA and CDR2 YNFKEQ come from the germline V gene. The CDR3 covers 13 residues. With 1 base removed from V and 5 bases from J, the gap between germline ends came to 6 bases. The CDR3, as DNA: TGTGCCAGCAGCCAAGGCTTTGACAATGAGCAGTTCTTC. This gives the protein CASSQGFDNEQFF.

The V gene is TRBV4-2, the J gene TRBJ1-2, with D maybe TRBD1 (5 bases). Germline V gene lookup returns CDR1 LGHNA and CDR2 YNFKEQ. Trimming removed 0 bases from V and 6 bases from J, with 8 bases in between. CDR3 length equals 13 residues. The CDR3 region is CASSQEGGDGYTF. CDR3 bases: TGTGCCAGCAGCCAAGAGGGAGGGGATGGCTACACCTTC.

The CDR3 coding sequence is TGTGCCAGCAGTTCGTGGGGGGGCGCGGGCAATCAGCCCCAGCATTTT. The encoded protein is CASSSWGGAGNQPQHF. The chain links TRBV27 to TRBJ1-5, with D possibly TRBD1 on 6 matching bases. V was pared by 4 bases and J by 2 bases, with 15 bases between. CDR1 MNHEY and CDR2 SMNVEV come from the germline V gene (reference sequence). There are 16 residues in the CDR3.

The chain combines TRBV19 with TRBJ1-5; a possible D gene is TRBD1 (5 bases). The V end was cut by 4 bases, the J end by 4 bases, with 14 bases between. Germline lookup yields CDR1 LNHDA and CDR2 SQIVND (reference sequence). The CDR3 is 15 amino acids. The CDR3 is CASSTGPDTNQPQHF. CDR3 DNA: TGTGCCAGTAGTACAGGGCCCGATACAAATCAGCCCCAGCATTTT.

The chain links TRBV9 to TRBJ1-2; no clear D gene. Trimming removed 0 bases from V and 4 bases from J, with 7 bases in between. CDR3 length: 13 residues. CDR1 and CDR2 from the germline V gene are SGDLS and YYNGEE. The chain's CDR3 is CASSVGSSYGYTF. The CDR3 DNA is TGTGCCAGCAGCGTAGGCTCAAGCTATGGCTACACCTTC.

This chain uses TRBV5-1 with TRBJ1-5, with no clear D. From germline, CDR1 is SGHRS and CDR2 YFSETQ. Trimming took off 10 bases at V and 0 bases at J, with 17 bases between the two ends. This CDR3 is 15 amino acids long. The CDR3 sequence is CAAPMEYHSNQPQHF. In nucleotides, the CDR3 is TGCGCCGCCCCGATGGAGTATCATAGCAATCAGCCCCAGCATTTT.

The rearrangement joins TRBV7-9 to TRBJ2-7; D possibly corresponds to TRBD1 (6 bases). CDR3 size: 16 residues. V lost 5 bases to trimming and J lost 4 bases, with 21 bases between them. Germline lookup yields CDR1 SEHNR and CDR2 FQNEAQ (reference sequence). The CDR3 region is CASSQLRQELQYEQYF. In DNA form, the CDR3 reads TGTGCCAGCAGCCAACTCAGACAGGAGTTGCAATACGAGCAGTACTTC.

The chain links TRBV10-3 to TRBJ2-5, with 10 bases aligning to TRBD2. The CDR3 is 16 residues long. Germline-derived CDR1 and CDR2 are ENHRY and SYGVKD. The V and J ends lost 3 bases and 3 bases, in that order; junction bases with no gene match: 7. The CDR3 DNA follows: TGTGCCATCAGTGATATCCGGCTAGCGGGGGAAGAGACCCAGTACTTC. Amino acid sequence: CAISDIRLAGEETQYF.

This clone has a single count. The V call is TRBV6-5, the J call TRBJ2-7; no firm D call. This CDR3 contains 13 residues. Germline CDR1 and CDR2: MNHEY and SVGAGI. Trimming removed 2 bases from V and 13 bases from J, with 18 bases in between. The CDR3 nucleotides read TGTGCCAGCAGTTACACAACTTCGGAGAGCGAATACTTC. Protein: CASSYTTSESEYF.

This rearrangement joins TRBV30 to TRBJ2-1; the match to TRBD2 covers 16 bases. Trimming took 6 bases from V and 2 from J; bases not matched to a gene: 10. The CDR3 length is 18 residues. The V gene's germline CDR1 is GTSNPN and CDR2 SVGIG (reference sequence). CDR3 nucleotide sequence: TGTGCCTGTATGAGGGGACTAGCGGGGGGGCTACCCTACAATGAGCAGTTCTTC. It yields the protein CACMRGLAGGLPYNEQFF.

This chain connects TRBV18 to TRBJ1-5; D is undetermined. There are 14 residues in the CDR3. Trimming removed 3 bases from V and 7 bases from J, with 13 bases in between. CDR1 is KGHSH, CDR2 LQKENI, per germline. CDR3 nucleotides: TGTGCCAGCTCACCGGCAGGCTATCGGCAGCCCCAGCATTTT. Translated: CASSPAGYRQPQHF.

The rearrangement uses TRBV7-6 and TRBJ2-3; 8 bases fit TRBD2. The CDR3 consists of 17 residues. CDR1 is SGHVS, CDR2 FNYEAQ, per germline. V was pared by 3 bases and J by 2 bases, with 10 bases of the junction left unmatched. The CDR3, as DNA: TGTGCCAGCAGCTTCAGTCGGGGGGGCGAACTCACAGATACGCAGTATTTT. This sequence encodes CASSFSRGGELTDTQYF.

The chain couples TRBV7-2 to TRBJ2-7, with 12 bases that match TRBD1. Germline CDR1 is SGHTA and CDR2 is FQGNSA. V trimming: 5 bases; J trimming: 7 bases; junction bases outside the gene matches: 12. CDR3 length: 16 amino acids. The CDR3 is CASSIGPGQGASEQYF. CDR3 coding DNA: TGTGCCAGCAGCATTGGACCGGGACAGGGGGCGTCGGAGCAGTACTTC.

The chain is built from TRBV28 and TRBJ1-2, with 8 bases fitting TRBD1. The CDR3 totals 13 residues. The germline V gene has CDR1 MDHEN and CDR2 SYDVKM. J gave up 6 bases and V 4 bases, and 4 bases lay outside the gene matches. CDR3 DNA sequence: TGTGCCAGCAGTTCCAGGGGGCGCCATGGCTACACCTTC. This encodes CASSSRGRHGYTF.

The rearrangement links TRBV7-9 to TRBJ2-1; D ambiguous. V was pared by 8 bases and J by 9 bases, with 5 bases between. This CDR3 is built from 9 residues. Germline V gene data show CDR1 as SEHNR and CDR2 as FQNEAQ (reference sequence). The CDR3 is CASPLEQFF. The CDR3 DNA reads TGTGCCAGCCCCCTTGAGCAGTTCTTC.

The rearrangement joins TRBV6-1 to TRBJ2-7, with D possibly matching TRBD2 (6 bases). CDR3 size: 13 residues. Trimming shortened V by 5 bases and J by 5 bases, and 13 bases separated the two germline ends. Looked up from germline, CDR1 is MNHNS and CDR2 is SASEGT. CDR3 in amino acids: CASSFGTPNEQYF. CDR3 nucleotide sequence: TGTGCCAGCAGTTTCGGGACTCCCAACGAGCAGTACTTC.

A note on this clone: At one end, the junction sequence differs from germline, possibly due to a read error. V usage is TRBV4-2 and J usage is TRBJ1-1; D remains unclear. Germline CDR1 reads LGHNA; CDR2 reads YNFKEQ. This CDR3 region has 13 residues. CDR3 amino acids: CASNQPVDTEAFF. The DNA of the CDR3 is TGTGCCAGCAACCAACCCGTGGACACTGAAGCTTTCTTT.

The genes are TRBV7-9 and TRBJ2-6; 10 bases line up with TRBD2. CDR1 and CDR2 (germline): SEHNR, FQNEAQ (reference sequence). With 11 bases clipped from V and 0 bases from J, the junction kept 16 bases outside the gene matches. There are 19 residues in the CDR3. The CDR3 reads CASPHGGTSGISGANVLTF. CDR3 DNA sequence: TGTGCCTCTCCCCACGGAGGAACTAGCGGGATCTCTGGGGCCAACGTCCTGACTTTC. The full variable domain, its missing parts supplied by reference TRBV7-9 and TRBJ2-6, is DTGVSQNPRHKITKRGQNVTFRCDPISEHNRLYWYRQTLGQGPEFLTYFQNEAQLEKSRLLSDRFSAERPKGSFSTLEIQRTEQGDSAMYLCASPHGGTSGISGANVLTFGAGSRLTVL.

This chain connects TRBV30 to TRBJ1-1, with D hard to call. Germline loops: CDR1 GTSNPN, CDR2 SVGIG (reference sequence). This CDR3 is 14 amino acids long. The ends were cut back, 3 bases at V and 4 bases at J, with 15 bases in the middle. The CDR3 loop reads CAWSKRREGTEAFF. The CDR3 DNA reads TGTGCCTGGAGCAAAAGAAGAGAGGGCACTGAAGCTTTCTTT.

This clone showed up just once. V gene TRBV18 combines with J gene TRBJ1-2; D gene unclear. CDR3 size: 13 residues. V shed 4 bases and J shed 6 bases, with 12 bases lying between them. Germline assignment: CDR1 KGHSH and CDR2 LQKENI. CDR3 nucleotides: TGTGCCAGCTCACAGGGCGCGGTAGATGGCTACACCTTC. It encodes CASSQGAVDGYTF.

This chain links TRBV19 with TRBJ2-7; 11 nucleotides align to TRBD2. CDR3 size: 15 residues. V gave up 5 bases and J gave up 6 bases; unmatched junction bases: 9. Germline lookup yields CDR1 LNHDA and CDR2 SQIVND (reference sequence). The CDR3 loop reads CASSSFSGLAAEQYF. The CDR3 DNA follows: TGTGCCAGTAGTTCCTTCTCGGGACTAGCGGCCGAGCAGTACTTC. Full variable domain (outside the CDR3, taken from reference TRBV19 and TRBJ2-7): DGGITQSPKYLFRKEGQNVTLSCEQNLNHDAMYWYRQDPGQGLRLIYYSQIVNDFQKGDIAEGYSVSREKKESFPLTVTSAQKNPTAFYLCASSSFSGLAAEQYFGPGTRLTVT.